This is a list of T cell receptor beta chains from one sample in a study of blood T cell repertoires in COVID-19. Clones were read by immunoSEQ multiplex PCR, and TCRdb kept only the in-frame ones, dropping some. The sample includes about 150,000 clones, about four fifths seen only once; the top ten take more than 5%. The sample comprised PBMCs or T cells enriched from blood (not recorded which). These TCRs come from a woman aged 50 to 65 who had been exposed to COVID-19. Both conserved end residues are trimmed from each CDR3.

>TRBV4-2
ASSQDARLGHPSNTEAF
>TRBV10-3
AISGLAGTPRGTDTQY
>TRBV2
ASTLLASYT
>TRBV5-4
ASSFRTGLNTEAF
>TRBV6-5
ASSYLGGTGNTIY
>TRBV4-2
ASSQEPGQYSEPAF
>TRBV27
ASSLRGTGGRATNEKLF
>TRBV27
ASSFLGGAQGYT
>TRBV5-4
ASSPEGGRRNYGYT
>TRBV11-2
ASSLVLAAYNEQF
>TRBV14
ASSQEANSKFTGYQETQY
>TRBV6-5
ASSYSRLGNEQF
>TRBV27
ASNGGSGNSPLH
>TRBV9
ASSVAAGLSNTGELF
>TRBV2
ASSPGSPTDTQY
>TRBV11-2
ASSPLHTEAF
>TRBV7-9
ASSTIGNTEAF
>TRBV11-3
ASSQGKDGYT
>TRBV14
ASSPGVLGYGYT
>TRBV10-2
ASRGLAGLQETQY
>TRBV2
ASSSVRRNTEAF